Below are 17 T cell receptor beta chains sequenced from a single sample in a study of identical twins. Using its own MiXCR run on the 5' RACE reads, TCRdb lists one record per CDR3 protein. The data hold approximately 700,000 distinct CDR3 sequences, with around 6.1% observed a single time. Specimen: naive T cells sorted from blood. All receptors derive from a young man in good health.

This rearrangement joins TRBV6-1 to TRBJ2-3; 14 bases map to TRBD2. Germline CDR1 MNHNS, CDR2 SASEGT. The V and J ends lost 7 bases and 1 base, in that order; junction bases with no gene match: 4. The CDR3 is 16 residues long. CDR3 in DNA: TGTGCCAGCACTGGACTAGCGGGAGGCCGCACAGATACGCAGTATTTT. Translating it yields CASTGLAGGRTDTQYF.

This clonotype has a handful of counts. The rearrangement links TRBV29-1 to TRBJ1-2; 7 bases are shared with TRBD1. Germline V lookup: CDR1 SQVTM, CDR2 ANQGSEA. Trimming cost V 4 bases and J 5 bases; bases outside gene matches: 13. The CDR3 sequence is 15 residues long. The CDR3 reads CSVGLVDRRFYGYTF. The CDR3 DNA follows: TGCAGCGTTGGTCTTGTGGACAGGAGGTTTTATGGCTACACCTTC.

This clonotype has a count of ten or more. CDR3 coding DNA: TGCGCCAGCAGCTTGGCCCCCGGCCTCCCACTTGGGCAGTACTTC. This translates into CASSLAPGLPLGQYF. The chain is built from TRBV5-1 and TRBJ2-7; D remains unclear. Germline CDR1 reads SGHRS; CDR2 reads YFSETQ. CDR3 length: 15 residues. V was clipped by 0 bases and J by 9 bases, with 19 bases between them.

The chain couples TRBV6-1 to TRBJ1-1; TRBD1 is a possible D gene (5 bases). This CDR3 region has 15 residues. V was clipped by 8 bases and J by 2 bases, with 18 bases between them. The germline V gene has CDR1 MNHNS and CDR2 SASEGT. CDR3 loop: CASHGTGLRNTEAFF. CDR3 bases: TGTGCCAGCCACGGGACGGGACTAAGAAACACTGAAGCTTTCTTT.

This clonotype has only a few counts. The chain combines TRBV5-5 with TRBJ1-4, with D perhaps TRBD1 (6 bases). Trimming removed 9 bases at V and 0 bases at J, with 9 bases between. The CDR3 sequence is 13 residues long. The germline V gene has CDR1 SGHKS and CDR2 YYEKEE (reference sequence). In nucleotides, the CDR3 is TGTGCCACCTCAGGGGCAACTAATGAAAAACTGTTTTTT. It translates to CATSGATNEKLFF.

Ten or more counts support this clonotype. This chain joins TRBV20-1 and TRBJ2-7; tentative D call: TRBD1 (5 bases). Trimming took off 0 bases at V and 6 bases at J, with 12 bases between the two ends. Germline V lookup: CDR1 DFQATT, CDR2 SNEGSKA (reference sequence). The CDR3 is made up of 13 amino acids. CDR3 nucleotides: TGCAGTGCTAGAGAAGTCAGGGTGGGCGAGCAGTACTTC. It yields the protein CSAREVRVGEQYF.

This clonotype has ten or more counts. The chain recombines TRBV7-2 with TRBJ2-1; D is perhaps TRBD2 (6 bases). With 1 base removed from V and 4 bases from J, the gap between germline ends came to 11 bases. The CDR3 has 15 residues. Germline CDR1 is SGHTA and CDR2 is FQGNSA. CDR3 amino acids: CASSLGPGSYNEQFF. As DNA, the CDR3 is TGTGCCAGCAGCTTAGGACCCGGGAGTTACAATGAGCAGTTCTTC.

For this clonotype: A much more abundant neighbour one base away suggests this may be a read error. The chain recombines TRBV9 with TRBJ2-5; a possible D gene is TRBD1 (6 bases). CDR3 length equals 16 residues. CDR1 SGDLS and CDR2 YYNGEE come from the germline V gene. The CDR3 coding sequence is TGTGCCAGCAGCCCAACAGACAGGAGAGCTCAAGAGACCCACTACTTC. As protein: CASSPTDRRAQETHYF.

This clonotype was found many times. V is TRBV7-9 and J is TRBJ1-1; D unclear. The CDR3 is 13 residues long. Trimming removed 2 bases at V and 6 bases at J, with 10 bases between. Per the germline V gene, CDR1 is SEHNR and CDR2 is FQNEAQ (reference sequence). CDR3 amino acids: CASSLPGSAEAFF. The CDR3 DNA reads TGTGCCAGCAGCTTACCGGGGTCGGCTGAAGCTTTCTTT.

This clonotype has a handful of counts. The chain couples TRBV4-1 to TRBJ2-3; 12 bases map to TRBD2. The CDR3 is 17 amino acids. The trim removed 1 base at V and 5 bases at J, leaving 7 bases unmatched. Germline loops: CDR1 MGHRA, CDR2 YSYEKL. The DNA for the CDR3 is TGCGCCAGCAGCCAAGTGGGAACTAGCGGGAGGTTAGATACGCAGTATTTT. Residues: CASSQVGTSGRLDTQYF.

This clonotype showed up many times. This chain joins TRBV5-6 and TRBJ2-1; weak D call: TRBD2 (6 bases). With 0 bases removed from V and 4 bases from J, the gap between germline ends came to 11 bases. Per germline, CDR1 SGHDT and CDR2 YYEEEE. This CDR3 has 15 amino acids. CDR3 region: CASSLAGAGYNEQFF. The CDR3 region has the DNA TGTGCCAGCAGCTTGGCCGGGGCGGGATACAATGAGCAGTTCTTC.

In its sample, this clonotype was seen many times. The chain employs TRBV12-3 or TRBV12-4 and TRBJ2-1, with 7 positions matching TRBD2. The CDR3 has 16 residues. V trimming: 4 bases; J trimming: 3 bases; junction bases outside the gene matches: 9. The CDR3, as DNA: TGTGCCAGCAGTTCGTCTTTAGCGGGTAGCTACAATGAGCAGTTCTTC. Translating it yields CASSSSLAGSYNEQFF.

This chain uses TRBV7-9 with TRBJ2-1; D uncertain. The CDR3 has 11 amino acids. The germline V gene encodes CDR1 SEHNR and CDR2 FQNEAQ (reference sequence). The V end was cut by 1 base, the J end by 16 bases, with 11 bases between. The CDR3 reads CASSLGEACFF. CDR3 DNA: TGTGCCAGCAGCTTAGGGGAAGCATGTTTCTTC. Full variable domain (outside the CDR3, taken from reference TRBV7-9 and TRBJ2-1): DTGVSQNPRHKITKRGQNVTFRCDPISEHNRLYWYRQTLGQGPEFLTYFQNEAQLEKSRLLSDRFSAERPKGSFSTLEIQRTEQGDSAMYLCASSLGEACFFGPGTRLTVL.

The V gene is TRBV6-4, the J gene TRBJ2-1; 8 bases agree with TRBD2. V trimming: 4 bases; J trimming: 3 bases; junction bases outside the gene matches: 20. Germline CDR1 reads MRHNA; CDR2 reads SNTAGT. The CDR3 is made up of 20 amino acids. The CDR3 loop reads CASSAWPGGPSQADYNEQFF. DNA of the CDR3: TGTGCCAGCAGTGCCTGGCCGGGAGGGCCCTCGCAAGCAGACTACAATGAGCAGTTCTTC.

In regard to this clonotype: The conserved final phenylalanine or tryptophan is absent from the CDR3, which likely points to a read error. The J gene is TRBJ2-1, the V gene TRBV9, with 11 nucleotides matching TRBD2. This CDR3 is built from 16 residues. V shed 3 bases and J 9 bases; nucleotides not matched to a gene: 11. The germline CDR1 and CDR2 sequences are SGDLS and YYNGEE. The CDR3 DNA sequence: TGTGCCAGCAGCGCGGGGGTAGCGGGAGGGCCATCTGAGCAGTTCTCC. Translation: CASSAGVAGGPSEQFS.

The chain recombines TRBV20-1 with TRBJ2-7, with D maybe TRBD1 (6 bases). The CDR3 spans 14 residues. Trimming shortened V by 1 base and J by 5 bases, and 15 bases separated the two germline ends. Germline V lookup: CDR1 DFQATT, CDR2 SNEGSKA (reference sequence). The CDR3: CSARAYRDLHEQYF. As DNA, the CDR3 is TGCAGTGCTAGAGCGTACAGGGATCTTCACGAGCAGTACTTC.

This clonotype appeared many times. V and J are TRBV29-1 and TRBJ1-4; D may be TRBD1 (5 bases). Germline V lookup: CDR1 SQVTM, CDR2 ANQGSEA. The CDR3 has 15 amino acids. Deletions cut 1 base from V and 5 bases from J, with 14 bases between. The CDR3 nucleotides are TGCAGCGTTGAAGGACGGTCAGGGATAAATGAAAAACTGTTTTTT. It yields the protein CSVEGRSGINEKLFF.